This T cell receptor (beta chain) was captured in a study of T cell changes during pregnancy in multiple sclerosis. TCRdb keeps only in-frame clones here, not all; method: immunoSEQ multiplex PCR. In the table there are about 49,000 clones, approximately 94% of which are singletons. V lost 4 bases to trimming and J lost 0 bases; unmatched junction nucleotides: 3. The germline V gene encodes CDR1 MNHNY and CDR2 SVGAGI (reference sequence). This CDR3 comprises 16 residues. The count of this clone is one. This TCR was sampled from a female donor with multiple sclerosis, enrolled in a pregnancy study. Specimen: CD8+ T cells from peripheral blood mononuclear cells, collected before pregnancy. V gene TRBV6-6 combines with J gene TRBJ2-1; 10 bases fit TRBD2. The CDR3 region is CASSSGLASSYNEQFF. CDR3 sequence (DNA): TGTGCCAGCAGTTCGGGACTAGCGAGCTCCTACAATGAGCAGTTCTTC.